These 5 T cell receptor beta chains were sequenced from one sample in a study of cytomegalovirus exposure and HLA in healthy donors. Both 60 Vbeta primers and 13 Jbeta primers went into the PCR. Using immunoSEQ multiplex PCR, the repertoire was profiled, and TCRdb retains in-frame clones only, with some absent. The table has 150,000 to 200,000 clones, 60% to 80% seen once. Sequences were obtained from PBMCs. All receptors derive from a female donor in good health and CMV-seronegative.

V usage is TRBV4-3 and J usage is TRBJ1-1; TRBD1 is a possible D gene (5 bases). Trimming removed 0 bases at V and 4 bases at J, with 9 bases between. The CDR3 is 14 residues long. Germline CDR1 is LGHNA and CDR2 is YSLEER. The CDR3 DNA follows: TGCGCCAGCAGCCAAGACAGGGAGGGCACTGAAGCTTTCTTT. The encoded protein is CASSQDREGTEAFF.

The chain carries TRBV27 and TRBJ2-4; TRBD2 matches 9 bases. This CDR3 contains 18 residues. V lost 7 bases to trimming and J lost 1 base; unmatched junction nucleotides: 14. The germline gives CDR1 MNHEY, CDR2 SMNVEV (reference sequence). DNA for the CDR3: TGTGCCAGCACCCCACGGGCGGGGGGGCTGGAGGCCAAAAACATTCAGTACTTC. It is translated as CASTPRAGGLEAKNIQYF.

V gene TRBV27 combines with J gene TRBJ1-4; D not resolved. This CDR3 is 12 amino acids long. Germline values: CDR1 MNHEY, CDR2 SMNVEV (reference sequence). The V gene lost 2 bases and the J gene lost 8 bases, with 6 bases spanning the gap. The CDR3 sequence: CASSLNGEKLFF. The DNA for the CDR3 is TGTGCCAGCAGTTTAAACGGGGAAAAACTGTTTTTT.

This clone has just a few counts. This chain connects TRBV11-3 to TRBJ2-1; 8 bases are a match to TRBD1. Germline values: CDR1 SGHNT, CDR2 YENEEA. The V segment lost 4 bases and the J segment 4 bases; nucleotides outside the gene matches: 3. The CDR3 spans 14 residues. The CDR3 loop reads CASSSRDRYNEQFF. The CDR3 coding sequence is TGTGCCAGCAGCTCCCGGGACAGGTACAATGAGCAGTTCTTC.

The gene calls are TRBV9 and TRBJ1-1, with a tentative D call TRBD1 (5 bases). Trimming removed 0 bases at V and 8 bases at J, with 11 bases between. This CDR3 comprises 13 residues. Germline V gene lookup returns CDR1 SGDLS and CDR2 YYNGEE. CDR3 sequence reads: CASSVGSGSEAFF. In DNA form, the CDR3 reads TGTGCCAGCAGCGTAGGTTCAGGGTCCGAAGCTTTCTTT.